Listed below are T cell receptor beta chains from one sample, sequenced in a study of glioma-infiltrating T cells after dendritic cell vaccination. TCRdb keeps only in-frame clones here, not all; method: immunoSEQ multiplex PCR. This table holds tens of thousands of clones, approximately 81% found once. The sample here was blood, taken after dendritic cell vaccination. The receptors shown here come from a human donor with glioblastoma. Both conserved end residues are part of each CDR3. A D gene is named only where the DNA matches it firmly. Rows give clone size only sometimes, using once, few, many, or a class for an expanded clone.

abundance	j_gene	v_gene	d_gene	CDR3nt	CDR3aa
.	TRBJ2-7	TRBV11-2	TRBD2	TGTGCCAGCAGCCCGGGGACTAGCGGGAGGGCCGGGGACGAGCAGTACTTC	CASSPGTSGRAGDEQYF
.	TRBJ2-7	TRBV5-5	TRBD1	TGTGCCAGCAGCTTGGCCCAGGACAGGTACGAGCAGTACTTC	CASSLAQDRYEQYF
.	TRBJ1-2	TRBV11-2	.	TGTGCCAGCAGCTTATCTCGAGCTGTAAACACCTTC	CASSLSRAVNTF
once	TRBJ2-5	TRBV16	.	TGTGCCAGCAGCCGAGGCACCCTAGGAGAGACCCAGTACTTC	CASSRGTLGETQYF
.	TRBJ2-7	TRBV6-6	.	TGTGCCAGCAGTTACGCCCAGGGTACCTACGAGCAGTACTTC	CASSYAQGTYEQYF
.	TRBJ1-2	TRBV4-1	.	TGCGCCAGCAGCCCCCCCGAGGGAAACTATGGCTACACCTTC	CASSPPEGNYGYTF
.	TRBJ1-2	TRBV5-1	.	TGCGCCAGCAGCTTCTATCTACAAAAGGACAGTCAGAACTATGGCTACACCTTC	CASSFYLQKDSQNYGYTF
few	TRBJ2-7	TRBV27	TRBD2	TGTGCCAGCAGTCAAACTAGCGGGACCTACGAGCAGTACTTC	CASSQTSGTYEQYF
.	TRBJ2-4	TRBV19	.	TGTGCCAGTAGTATAGGGGCGGGGACAGAGGTGTACTTC	CASSIGAGTEVYF
once	TRBJ1-1	TRBV6-5	TRBD1	TGTGCCAGCAGCAAAGGGGGCGTGGGCACTGAAGCTTTCTTT	CASSKGGVGTEAFF
.	TRBJ2-1	TRBV7-8	TRBD1	TGTGCCAGCAGCCGCCGGGACAGGGTCAATGAGCAGTTCTTC	CASSRRDRVNEQFF
.	TRBJ2-7	TRBV27	.	TGTGCCAGCAGTCCCCCCGGACGGGGTCTCTACGAGCAGTACTTC	CASSPPGRGLYEQYF
.	TRBJ1-5	TRBV29-1	.	TGCAGCCAGGCGAGAAGGACTGATCAGCCCCAGCATTTT	CSQARRTDQPQHF
.	TRBJ1-5	TRBV5-1	.	TGCGCCAGCAGCCATAATGGGGAGGATCAGCCCCAGCATTTT	CASSHNGEDQPQHF
.	TRBJ2-7	TRBV6-6	.	TGTGCCAGCAGATCAGGGAACTACGAGCAGTACTTC	CASRSGNYEQYF
.	TRBJ2-5	TRBV5-4	.	TGTGCCAGCAGCCCGAGGCTAGCCGGAGAGACCCAGTACTTC	CASSPRLAGETQYF
once	TRBJ2-1	TRBV4-1	TRBD1	TGCGCCAGCAGCCAAGGTCTGGACAGGGGGTCCTACAATGAGCAGTTCTTC	CASSQGLDRGSYNEQFF
.	TRBJ2-1	TRBV9	TRBD1	TGTGCCAGCAGCTCGCAACCACGGACAGGAAGAAATGAGCAGTTCTTC	CASSSQPRTGRNEQFF
.	TRBJ1-1	TRBV6-5	.	TGTGCCAGCAGTTACGGCGGGGCAGAGGCTTTCTTT	CASSYGGAEAFF
.	TRBJ2-5	TRBV19	.	TGTGCCAGTAGTTCCAAAGAGACCCAGTACTTC	CASSSKETQYF
.	TRBJ2-3	TRBV6-5	.	TGTGCCAGCAGTCTATTGACAGGCGACACAGATACGCAGTATTTT	CASSLLTGDTDTQYF
.	TRBJ1-4	TRBV2	.	TGTGCCAGCAACAAGGGGGACGAAAAACTGTTTTTT	CASNKGDEKLFF
.	TRBJ1-1	TRBV6-4	TRBD1	TGTGCCAGCAGTGACCCCGTAAACAGGGGGCTGTCCACTGAAGCTTTCTTT	CASSDPVNRGLSTEAFF
.	TRBJ1-6	TRBV6-4	TRBD1	TGTGCCAGCAGCGCGACAGGGGAGAATTCACCCCTCCACTTT	CASSATGENSPLHF
.	TRBJ2-7	TRBV28	.	TGTGCCAGCAGTCCCGGGGTGGCTAGTCGGTTCTACGAGCAGTACTTC	CASSPGVASRFYEQYF
.	TRBJ2-5	TRBV5-6	.	TGTGCCAGCAGCTTGGTATGGGGCAGGGAGACCCAGTACTTC	CASSLVWGRETQYF
.	TRBJ2-3	TRBV9	TRBD2	TGTGCCAGCAGCAATCAAGGTTCGGGGGGGCCGGTAACAGATACGCAGTATTTT	CASSNQGSGGPVTDTQYF
.	TRBJ2-7	TRBV13	.	TGTGCCAGCAGCTTAGGCTTCGACACTCCCATCGAGCAGTACTTC	CASSLGFDTPIEQYF
.	TRBJ2-2	TRBV9	TRBD2	TGTGCCAGCAGCGTAACAAGCTCGGGGGGATCGAACACCGGGGAGCTGTTTTTT	CASSVTSSGGSNTGELFF
.	TRBJ2-5	TRBV30	TRBD1	TGTGCCTCAAGGACAGGGGAGGTTGAGACCCAGTACTTC	CASRTGEVETQYF
.	TRBJ2-7	TRBV10-3	TRBD2	TGTGCCATCAGTGAGCTTAGCGGGGGGGCCCTAAACGAGCAGTACTTC	CAISELSGGALNEQYF
.	TRBJ2-7	TRBV7-9	.	TGTGCCAGCAGCTTGGGAGAAACTACAAGCTCCTACGAGCAGTACTTC	CASSLGETTSSYEQYF
.	TRBJ2-1	TRBV29-1	TRBD1	TGCAGCGTTGAGATGAGGGACAGGCTTTCCTACAATGAGCAGTTCTTC	CSVEMRDRLSYNEQFF
.	TRBJ1-2	TRBV5-1	TRBD1	TGCGCCAGCAGCCCGCAGGACAGGGACGGCTACACCTTC	CASSPQDRDGYTF
.	TRBJ1-5	TRBV28	.	TGTGCCAGCAGTTTGGTCAGCCCGGGGCCCCAGCATTTT	CASSLVSPGPQHF
.	TRBJ1-3	TRBV28	TRBD1	TGTGCCAGCATCACTACCGGACAGGGGGCAAGTGGAAACACCATATATTTT	CASITTGQGASGNTIYF
.	TRBJ1-1	TRBV4-3	.	TGCGCCAGCAGCCAAGAAATGGTAAGCCCGCGCGAAGCTTTCTTT	CASSQEMVSPREAFF
.	TRBJ2-3	TRBV29-1	TRBD2	TGCAGCGGGAAACTAGCGGGGGGGAGCACAGATACGCAGTATTTT	CSGKLAGGSTDTQYF
.	TRBJ2-3	TRBV5-6	.	TGTGCCAGCAGCTCCCTTAGCGGAACCGGCACAGATACGCAGTATTTT	CASSSLSGTGTDTQYF
.	TRBJ2-7	TRBV2	TRBD1	TGTGCCAGCAGCCGGGACAGGGCCCACGAGCAGTACTTC	CASSRDRAHEQYF
.	TRBJ1-2	TRBV29-1	.	TGCAGCGTCGACAAGGTGTATGGCTACACCTTC	CSVDKVYGYTF
.	TRBJ2-3	TRBV19	TRBD2	TGTGCCAGCCGACGCGGGGGACCTGTATCAGATACGCAGTATTTT	CASRRGGPVSDTQYF
.	TRBJ1-1	TRBV5-8	TRBD1	TGTGCCAGCAACAGGGGCATGAACACTGAAGCTTTCTTT	CASNRGMNTEAFF
.	TRBJ1-5	TRBV6-5	.	TGTGCCAGCGGACCAGACAGATATCAGCCCCAGCATTTT	CASGPDRYQPQHF
.	TRBJ2-7	TRBV5-1	TRBD2	TGCGCCAGCAGCACCACCCCGGGGGGGAGGTACGAGCAGTACTTC	CASSTTPGGRYEQYF
.	TRBJ2-1	TRBV9	TRBD1	TGTGCCAGCAGCGTAGCTAGGACAGGGAGTATATACAATGAGCAGTTCTTC	CASSVARTGSIYNEQFF
few	TRBJ2-7	TRBV7-3	TRBD1	TGTGCCAGCAGCTTATCCGGGACAGGAGCGTACGAGCAGTACTTC	CASSLSGTGAYEQYF
.	TRBJ2-5	TRBV5-6	.	TGTGCCAGCAGCGATGGGATTAGCGTTTTAGAGACCCAGTACTTC	CASSDGISVLETQYF
.	TRBJ2-7	TRBV28	.	TGTGCCAGCAGTTTATTCTTCTACGAGCAGTACTTC	CASSLFFYEQYF
.	TRBJ2-2	TRBV27	TRBD2	TGTGCCAGCAGTCTAGCGGTTCGGCACGGGGAGCTGTTTTTT	CASSLAVRHGELFF
.	TRBJ2-2	TRBV7-2	.	TGTGCCAGCAGCTTAACCGGGACACAGACCACCGGGGAGCTGTTTTTT	CASSLTGTQTTGELFF
.	TRBJ2-3	TRBV5-1	.	TGCGCCAGCAGCTTGGCTAGCCAAGATACGCAGTATTTT	CASSLASQDTQYF